This TCR beta chain was documented in a study of blood T cell repertoires in COVID-19. Study-wide context: The study drew acute and convalescent COVID-19 samples from the United States, Italy and Spain. PBMCs, B-cell-depleted T cells, or T cells were the source of the cDNA or gDNA that made up the material.

Germline CDR1 reads MNHEY; CDR2 reads SVGAGI. The CDR3 extends over 15 amino acids. As regards this clone: Compared with germline, one end of the junction differs, possibly owing to a read error.

How the authors handled the data: Amplification of reference gene primers provided the estimated nucleated cell counts. TCRdb keeps only in-frame clones here, not all; method: immunoSEQ multiplex PCR. The DNA gave D and trimming, while V, J and clone size come from that table. Of roughly 200,000 clones listed, roughly 84% are singletons. This TCR came from a man aged 40-49 years with acute or convalescent COVID-19. The sequenced sample consisted of peripheral blood. This sequence joins TRBV6-5 and TRBJ2-1; D tentatively reads TRBD1 or TRBD2 (6 bases each). The CDR3 region is CASSDSSAGVDEQFF. CDR3 DNA sequence: TGTGCCAGCAGTGACTCTAGCGCAGGGGTCGATGAGCAGTTCTTC.